These T cell receptor beta chains were read from a single sample in a study of Graves' ophthalmopathy and Graves' hyperthyroidism. A single record per CDR3 protein comes from TCRdb applying MiXCR to the multiplex PCR reads. Altogether around 400,000 distinct CDR3 sequences are present, 18% being singletons, with the ten largest covering about 1.6%. Sequences were obtained from peripheral blood. These receptor sequences come from a woman aged 18-30 years with Graves' ophthalmopathy. CDR3s include the opening cysteine and the closing phenylalanine or tryptophan. A D gene is named only where the DNA matches it firmly. Not every row has a clone size; where given, it reads once, few, many or a size class.

clone_size	v_call	j_call	d_call	cdr3_nt	cdr3_aa
many	TRBV12-3/TRBV12-4	TRBJ1-1	NA	TGTGCCAGCGGACACAGGAGAAACACTGAAGCTTTCTTT	CASGHRRNTEAFF
many	TRBV12-3/TRBV12-4	TRBJ1-1	NA	TGTGCCAGCAGTCCTTACGGGGCAGGGAACACTGAAGCTTTCTTT	CASSPYGAGNTEAFF
many	TRBV12-3/TRBV12-4	TRBJ2-7	TRBD2	TGTGCCAGCAGTCCGACTAGCGGGAGGTTCGAGCAGTACTTC	CASSPTSGRFEQYF
many	TRBV7-8	TRBJ1-6	TRBD1	TGTGCCAGCAGCTGGGACAGGGTATCAAATTCACCCCTCCACTTT	CASSWDRVSNSPLHF
many	TRBV28	TRBJ2-2	TRBD1	TGTGCCAGCAGCCGCGGACAGGGGTGGGAGCTGTTTTTT	CASSRGQGWELFF
once	TRBV28	TRBJ1-1	TRBD1	TGTGCCAGCAGGAAACGGGCGACAGGGGTGGGCGCTGAAGCTTTCTTT	CASRKRATGVGAEAFF
many	TRBV27	TRBJ2-7	NA	TGTGCCAGCAGTCCGGGGCTTGACGAGCAGTACTTC	CASSPGLDEQYF
many	TRBV12-3/TRBV12-4	TRBJ1-5	TRBD1	TGTGCCAGCAGCAAGACAGGGGATGTGGATCAGCCCCAGCATTTT	CASSKTGDVDQPQHF
many	TRBV7-2	TRBJ2-7	TRBD2	TGTGCCAGCAGCTTAAGCGGGGTCTACGAGCAGTACTTC	CASSLSGVYEQYF
many	TRBV5-1	TRBJ1-3	NA	TGCGCCAGCAGCTTGGGCCCAGCTGGAAACACCATATATTTT	CASSLGPAGNTIYF
many	TRBV12-3/TRBV12-4	TRBJ1-1	NA	TGTGCCAGCAGTTTTATGGGTCTGGTGAACACTGAAGCTTTCTTT	CASSFMGLVNTEAFF
many	TRBV15	TRBJ2-5	NA	TGTGCCACCAGCAGAGAAGAGAAGGGAGAGGAGACCCAGTACTTC	CATSREEKGEETQYF
many	TRBV6-5	TRBJ1-2	NA	TGTGCCAGCAGTTGGGACCGCGCTAACTATGGCTACACCTTC	CASSWDRANYGYTF
NA	TRBV27	TRBJ2-5	NA	TGTGCCAGCAGCTCAGTCACCTTGGGGACCCAGTACTTC	CASSSVTLGTQYF
many	TRBV29-1	TRBJ2-7	NA	TGCAGCGTCGATTGGGCCTTGGGGGGCGAGCAGTACTTC	CSVDWALGGEQYF
NA	TRBV11-3	TRBJ2-7	TRBD1	TGTGCCAGCAGTTCAACCGGGACAGGGGGTGGCGAGCAGTACTTC	CASSSTGTGGGEQYF
NA	TRBV5-1	TRBJ2-5	NA	TGCGCCAGCAGCTTTACATCGGGGGGCTCCGCAGAGACCCAGTACTTC	CASSFTSGGSAETQYF
few	TRBV20-1	TRBJ2-7	NA	TGCAGTGCTAGAGACCCTCATCTCTGGTACGAGCAGTACTTC	CSARDPHLWYEQYF
many	TRBV28	TRBJ1-2	NA	TGTGCCAGCATCCCTACGGTGGGTCTTGGTGGCTACACCTTC	CASIPTVGLGGYTF
NA	TRBV7-2	TRBJ1-5	NA	TGTGCCAGCAGCCCAAGGGGGGCTGGTTATCAGCCCCAGCATTTT	CASSPRGAGYQPQHF
NA	TRBV6-1	TRBJ2-2	TRBD1	TGTGCCAGCAGGCCGGACAGGGGGCAAAGGACCGGGGAGCTGTTTTTT	CASRPDRGQRTGELFF
NA	TRBV6-1	TRBJ1-1	NA	TGTGCCAGCAGTGAAGTGGGACATCGGAACACTGAAGCTTTCTTT	CASSEVGHRNTEAFF
many	TRBV4-1	TRBJ1-1	NA	TGCGCCAGCAGCCAAGATATAGGTGGATCGGGAGCTTTCTTT	CASSQDIGGSGAFF
NA	TRBV12-3/TRBV12-4	TRBJ2-2	TRBD2	TGTGCCAGCAGTCTGGGGGGGATGACTGCACGCACCGGGGAGCTGTTTTTT	CASSLGGMTARTGELFF
many	TRBV27	TRBJ2-2	TRBD2	TGTGCCAGCAGTAGAGGACTAGCAGCCACCGGGGAGCTGTTTTTT	CASSRGLAATGELFF
many	TRBV12-3/TRBV12-4	TRBJ2-5	NA	TGTGCCAGCAGTTTAGCGGCAGGCCAAGAGACCCAGTACTTC	CASSLAAGQETQYF
many	TRBV6-1	TRBJ1-5	NA	TGTGCCACCTACCTGGGGGGGGACAATCAGCCCCAGCATTTT	CATYLGGDNQPQHF
many	TRBV4-1	TRBJ2-7	NA	TGCGCCAGCAGCCAACCCTGGGGGTACGAGCAGTACTTC	CASSQPWGYEQYF
many	TRBV5-1	TRBJ1-1	NA	TGCGCCAGCAGCTTGGTATCAGGGGCTATGAACACTGAAGCTTTCTTT	CASSLVSGAMNTEAFF
many	TRBV29-1	TRBJ2-7	TRBD1	TGCAGCGTAGCCGACAGGGCCTACGAGCAGTACTTC	CSVADRAYEQYF
many	TRBV30	TRBJ2-7	NA	TGTGCCTGGAGTGTGGGGGACCTCGGGGAGCAGTACTTC	CAWSVGDLGEQYF
NA	TRBV11-2	TRBJ2-3	TRBD2	TGTGCCAGCCTGGGACTAGCGGGAGGAAACACAGATACGCAGTATTTT	CASLGLAGGNTDTQYF
many	TRBV12-3/TRBV12-4	TRBJ1-6	TRBD1	TGTGCCAGCAGTGGGGACAGGGCGTTGGGTTCACCCCTCCACTTT	CASSGDRALGSPLHF
many	TRBV6-2/TRBV6-3	TRBJ1-2	TRBD1	TGTGCCAGCAGTTACTCCAAGTCCATTACAGGGGGCTATTCCTATGGCTACACCTTC	CASSYSKSITGGYSYGYTF
NA	TRBV11-1	TRBJ2-3	TRBD2	TGTGCCAGCAGCACAGGGACTAGCCCCCGGTCAGATACGCAGTATTTT	CASSTGTSPRSDTQYF
many	TRBV6-1	TRBJ2-5	TRBD2	TGTGCCAGCAGTGAACTGGCGGGAGGTCGAGAGACCCAGTACTTC	CASSELAGGRETQYF
many	TRBV30	TRBJ1-1	NA	TGTGCCTGGGGTCCAGGGTTTAGGATGAACACTGAAGCTTTCTTT	CAWGPGFRMNTEAFF
many	TRBV7-6	TRBJ2-7	TRBD2	TGTGCCAGCAGCCCAGGGACTAGCGGGTACTACGAGCAGTACTTC	CASSPGTSGYYEQYF
NA	TRBV24-1	TRBJ2-7	NA	TGTGCCACCAGTGGCATGGGACCGACCTACGAGCAGTACTTC	CATSGMGPTYEQYF